A selection of T cell receptor beta chains follows, all from one sample in a study of blood T cell repertoires in COVID-19. Sequenced by immunoSEQ multiplex PCR; TCRdb stores in-frame clones only, minus some. The sample holds some 80,000 clones, around four fifths seen once. Sequencing input: peripheral blood. Receptors were obtained from a human donor in a cohort sampled during active COVID-19. CDR3s include the opening cysteine and the closing phenylalanine or tryptophan. Each record gives: V gene, J gene, clone size, CDR3 protein. The listing skips clone size in some rows; elsewhere it reads once, few, many or a size class.

V gene: TRBV7-6; J gene: TRBJ2-2; clone size: few; CDR3 protein: CASSLVGGMGNTGELFF
V gene: TRBV5-1; J gene: TRBJ2-7; clone size: .; CDR3 protein: CASSPGRGPRGEQYF
V gene: TRBV4-3; J gene: TRBJ2-7; clone size: .; CDR3 protein: CASSQERGYEQYF
V gene: TRBV19; J gene: TRBJ2-5; clone size: .; CDR3 protein: CASGTGDVKTQYF
V gene: TRBV27; J gene: TRBJ2-7; clone size: .; CDR3 protein: CASKTMSQAYEQYF
V gene: TRBV7-2; J gene: TRBJ2-5; clone size: .; CDR3 protein: CASSLAGQGQETQYF
V gene: TRBV20-1; J gene: TRBJ1-2; clone size: .; CDR3 protein: CSARGGHGYTF
V gene: TRBV18; J gene: TRBJ2-7; clone size: once; CDR3 protein: CASSPGQGEEQYF
V gene: TRBV30; J gene: TRBJ1-1; clone size: few; CDR3 protein: CAWSVLAKRTEAFF
V gene: TRBV4-3; J gene: TRBJ1-1; clone size: .; CDR3 protein: CASSQGGKGNTEAFF
V gene: TRBV6-2/TRBV6-3; J gene: TRBJ1-1; clone size: once; CDR3 protein: CASSTSGTGGEAFF
V gene: TRBV11-3; J gene: TRBJ1-1; clone size: .; CDR3 protein: CASSLQRQGAFF
V gene: TRBV2; J gene: TRBJ2-1; clone size: .; CDR3 protein: CASRDSGGNYNEQFF
V gene: TRBV6-5; J gene: TRBJ2-7; clone size: .; CDR3 protein: CASTPSAFSSYEQYF
V gene: TRBV6-6; J gene: TRBJ1-2; clone size: .; CDR3 protein: CASSQLRGYTF
V gene: TRBV20-1; J gene: TRBJ1-5; clone size: .; CDR3 protein: CSASASGITLNQPQHF
V gene: TRBV6-2/TRBV6-3; J gene: TRBJ2-7; clone size: .; CDR3 protein: CASSFGQGTYEQYF
V gene: TRBV6-5; J gene: TRBJ1-4; clone size: .; CDR3 protein: CASSYQRVGEKLFF
V gene: TRBV18; J gene: TRBJ1-1; clone size: .; CDR3 protein: CASSPTGLNTEAFF
V gene: TRBV2; J gene: TRBJ2-5; clone size: .; CDR3 protein: CAGNLDRGETQYF
V gene: TRBV5-1; J gene: TRBJ2-7; clone size: .; CDR3 protein: CASRPDNYEQYF
V gene: TRBV5-1; J gene: TRBJ2-5; clone size: .; CDR3 protein: CASSLAVLAGDSVETQYF
V gene: TRBV7-2; J gene: TRBJ2-7; clone size: .; CDR3 protein: CASSLVGVDFSYEQYF
V gene: TRBV19; J gene: TRBJ2-5; clone size: .; CDR3 protein: CASSPPGHQRETQYF
V gene: TRBV3-1/TRBV3-2; J gene: TRBJ1-1; clone size: .; CDR3 protein: CASSNRDRGEAFF
V gene: TRBV10-3; J gene: TRBJ2-7; clone size: .; CDR3 protein: CAITEGLAAYEQYF